This is a list of T cell receptor beta chains from one sample in a study of beta chain features in type 1 diabetes. TCRdb keeps only in-frame clones here, not all; method: immunoSEQ multiplex PCR. Of over 40,000 clones listed, around 50% are singletons. Material: Tregs from blood. The receptor set was obtained from a woman in her late teens or twenties in good health. Each CDR3 is given with its conserved first and last residue. Fields, in order: V gene, D gene, clone size, J gene, CDR3 protein, CDR3 DNA. A D gene is named only where the DNA matches it firmly. Not every row has a clone size; where given, it reads once, few, many or a size class.

v_call: TRBV30
d_call: -
clone_size: -
j_call: TRBJ1-1
cdr3_aa: CARSVGPNTEAFF
cdr3_nt: TGTGCCCGAAGCGTGGGGCCCAACACTGAAGCTTTCTTT

v_call: TRBV27
d_call: TRBD2
clone_size: -
j_call: TRBJ2-1
cdr3_aa: CASSLTGTSSFEQFF
cdr3_nt: TGTGCCAGCAGTTTGACCGGGACTAGCTCCTTTGAGCAGTTCTTC

v_call: TRBV6-6
d_call: TRBD1
clone_size: -
j_call: TRBJ2-1
cdr3_aa: CASSEQGTSYNEQFF
cdr3_nt: TGTGCCAGCAGCGAACAGGGGACCTCCTACAATGAGCAGTTCTTC

v_call: TRBV5-6
d_call: -
clone_size: -
j_call: TRBJ2-3
cdr3_aa: CASSLEVAGPRSTDTQYF
cdr3_nt: TGTGCCAGCAGCTTGGAAGTAGCCGGCCCACGATCCACAGATACGCAGTATTTT

v_call: TRBV28
d_call: -
clone_size: -
j_call: TRBJ2-3
cdr3_aa: CASSSLREPLTDTQYF
cdr3_nt: TGTGCCAGCAGTTCCCTACGGGAGCCACTCACAGATACGCAGTATTTT

v_call: TRBV11-1
d_call: TRBD2
clone_size: -
j_call: TRBJ2-4
cdr3_aa: CASSGGTTAKNIQYF
cdr3_nt: TGTGCCAGCAGCGGAGGGACTACCGCCAAAAACATTCAGTACTTC

v_call: TRBV6-6
d_call: -
clone_size: -
j_call: TRBJ2-1
cdr3_aa: CASTRGRYYNEQFF
cdr3_nt: TGTGCCAGCACTAGGGGGAGATACTACAATGAGCAGTTCTTC

v_call: TRBV6-1
d_call: TRBD1
clone_size: few
j_call: TRBJ2-7
cdr3_aa: CASTVGQGRYEQYF
cdr3_nt: TGTGCCAGCACTGTTGGACAGGGGCGGTACGAGCAGTACTTC

v_call: TRBV6-1
d_call: TRBD2
clone_size: -
j_call: TRBJ2-6
cdr3_aa: CASSDRVLAHSGANVLTF
cdr3_nt: TGTGCCAGCAGTGATCGGGTACTAGCGCACTCTGGGGCCAACGTCCTGACTTTC

v_call: TRBV7-3
d_call: TRBD2
clone_size: few
j_call: TRBJ2-1
cdr3_aa: CASSPWPSGYNEQFF
cdr3_nt: TGTGCCAGCAGCCCGTGGCCTAGCGGGTACAATGAGCAGTTCTTC

v_call: TRBV27
d_call: TRBD2
clone_size: -
j_call: TRBJ2-1
cdr3_aa: CASRLAGLGNEQFF
cdr3_nt: TGTGCCAGCAGGCTAGCGGGATTAGGCAATGAGCAGTTCTTC

v_call: TRBV19
d_call: -
clone_size: -
j_call: TRBJ1-1
cdr3_aa: CASTYLQGGAFF
cdr3_nt: TGTGCCAGTACCTACCTTCAAGGGGGAGCTTTCTTT